This T cell receptor beta chain was captured in a study of cytomegalovirus exposure and HLA in healthy donors. Concerning this clone itself: Its specificity is unknown.

A multiplex PCR was run with 60 Vbeta primers and 13 Jbeta primers. TCRdb's copy holds only in-frame clones and misses some; the assay was immunoSEQ multiplex PCR. This table holds about 180,000 clones, approximately 83% found once. Study-level points and caveats: Association of 16,951 TCR beta sequences with HLA alleles was found at 0.05 false discovery rate in a later analysis. Most sequenced TCRs were rare (though some public TCRs occurred in many donors). Information on immune exposure was restricted to one variable (CMV serostatus).

V dropped 6 bases and J dropped 3 bases, with 14 bases sitting between them. This CDR3 region has 14 residues. Germline V CDR1 and CDR2: MNHEY, SVGAGI. The sequence was collected from a boy aged 2 to 10 in good health and CMV-seronegative. The chain links TRBV6-5 to TRBJ1-2; no firm D call. Sequenced: PBMCs. This CDR3 reads CASSPAEGDYGYTF. Written as DNA, the CDR3 is TGTGCCAGCAGCCCTGCGGAGGGCGACTATGGCTACACCTTC.